This TCR beta chain was captured in a study of regulatory T cells in long-lasting Graves disease. This clonotype has a count of ten or more. Its antigen remains unknown. With iRepertoire HTBI primers and Arm-PCR of CDR3 regions, TCR beta libraries were built. TCRdb re-analysed the multiplex PCR reads in MiXCR, keeping a single row per CDR3 protein. The sample holds about 200,000 distinct CDR3 sequences, approximately 16% seen once. The sample's time point: newly diagnosed GD, antithyroid drugs for less than 3 months. Scientists built the TCR library using RNA that was extracted from PBMCs. Xi'an, China, was home to the endocrinology department that provided patients. Study findings and constraints: Favored usage of TRBV28, TRBJ1-2 and TRBJ2-5 was recorded in persistent disease. Persistent patients shared more public clonotypes (around 3,000) than new patients (more than 900). Accuracy may have been reduced by the small sample size.

V lost 3 bases and J lost 6; bases outside the gene matches: 7. The CDR3 has 17 residues. Germline V gene data show CDR1 as KGHDR and CDR2 as SFDVKD. This clonotype was obtained from a female donor with Graves disease. Sequencing used peripheral blood mononuclear cells (PBMCs), obtained at new diagnosis, from a patient treated with antithyroid drugs. The chain uses TRBV24-1 and TRBJ2-3; 14 nucleotides align to TRBD2. CDR3 protein: CATSDTGLAGERDTQYF. The CDR3 region has the DNA TGTGCCACCAGTGATACGGGACTAGCGGGAGAAAGGGATACGCAGTATTTT.